These T cell receptor beta chains were read from a single sample in a study of blood T cell repertoires in COVID-19. Sequencing was performed with immunoSEQ multiplex PCR; in TCRdb, only in-frame clones are kept and a portion is missing. Of 250,000 or so clones in the sample, 88% were seen once. The sample consisted of PBMCs or T cells enriched from blood (not recorded which). These receptors all stem from a woman aged 40 to 50 who had been exposed to COVID-19. CDR3s include the opening cysteine and the closing phenylalanine or tryptophan. A D gene is named only where the DNA matches it firmly. The listing skips clone size in some rows; elsewhere it reads once, few, many or a size class.

size	D	V	J	DNA	CDR3
-	TRBD1	TRBV28	TRBJ1-5	TGTGCCAGCAGTCCGGGACAGGGGATAAATCAGCCCCAGCATTTT	CASSPGQGINQPQHF
-	-	TRBV9	TRBJ2-1	TGTGCCAGCAGCTTAGATACTAGCAATGAGCAGTTCTTC	CASSLDTSNEQFF
-	TRBD1	TRBV27	TRBJ2-1	TGTGCCAGCAGTTTATTGGGACAGAGTTCGAATGAGCAGTTCTTC	CASSLLGQSSNEQFF
few	-	TRBV14	TRBJ1-1	TGTGCCAGCAGCCAAGTGGGGGGCACTGAAGCTTTCTTT	CASSQVGGTEAFF
-	-	TRBV3-1/TRBV3-2	TRBJ1-1	TGTGCCAGCAGCCAAGACGCAGTGAACACTGAAGCTTTCTTT	CASSQDAVNTEAFF
-	-	TRBV19	TRBJ2-3	TGTGCCAGTAGTATGCAGGCAACAGATACGCAGTATTTT	CASSMQATDTQYF
-	-	TRBV28	TRBJ2-3	TGTGCCAGCAGTCCCCCGACTAGAACAGATACGCAGTATTTT	CASSPPTRTDTQYF
-	-	TRBV6-4	TRBJ1-6	TGTGCCAGCAGGACAGGCCTTAATTCACCCCTCCACTTT	CASRTGLNSPLHF
-	TRBD1	TRBV3-1/TRBV3-2	TRBJ2-2	TGTGCCACCGACAGGGGAACCGGGGAGCTGTTTTTT	CATDRGTGELFF
-	TRBD1	TRBV28	TRBJ2-7	TGTGCCAGCAGTTCAACCGGGACAGGGGGCAGTGAGCAGTACTTC	CASSSTGTGGSEQYF